One T cell receptor (beta chain) is described in this entry. As the sequencing template, cDNA was produced by extracting RNA and reverse transcribing it. Libraries were prepared by immunoSEQ multiplex PCR; TCRdb keeps only in-frame clonotypes and omits some of them. The sample carries tens of thousands of clones, under 60% recorded once. This record belongs to a study of CD8+ T cells in alopecia areata. Germline V gene lookup returns CDR1 SGHDT and CDR2 YYEEEE. Trimming took 4 bases from V and 6 from J; bases not matched to a gene: 8. The CDR3 has 15 amino acids. Sample treatment: oral pan-JAK inhibitor, 5-10 mg twice daily.

The sequence came from a human donor with alopecia areata. V usage is TRBV5-6 and J usage is TRBJ2-2; 8 nucleotides align to TRBD2. Sequencing used CD8+ T cells sorted from blood, obtained at approximately week 36, from a patient treated with tofacitinib. The CDR3 sequence: CASSPGFSGAGELFF. The CDR3 DNA sequence: TGTGCCAGCAGCCCTGGCTTTAGCGGGGCCGGGGAGCTGTTTTTT. Full variable domain (outside the CDR3, taken from reference TRBV5-6 and TRBJ2-2): DAGVTQSPTHLIKTRGQQVTLRCSPKSGHDTVSWYQQALGQGPQFIFQYYEEEERQRGNFPDRFSGHQFPNYSSELNVNALLLGDSALYLCASSPGFSGAGELFFGEGSRLTVL.